The text below deals with one TCR beta chain. Sequencing of TCR beta was carried out in blood CD8+ and CD4+ T cells. The patients serving as multiple sclerosis controls were treatment-naive. They had stable or active relapsing-remitting disease and fulfilled revised McDonald criteria. Negative isolation yielded CD4+ and CD8+ T cells, and FACS enriched TEMRA cells. When the RNA was reverse transcribed, random hexamers were used with an input of roughly 0.45 to 1 ug. Amplification of the TCR beta CDR3 was carried out by immunoSEQ multiplex PCR, which spanned a total of 54 Vbeta and 13 Jbeta segments. In TCRdb, the immunoSEQ multiplex PCR reads were re-called with MiXCR into one record per CDR3 protein. The sample lists tens of thousands of distinct CDR3 sequences; about 95% were seen once. The data belong to a study of CD8 T cells in Susac syndrome. From germline, CDR1 is SQVTM and CDR2 ANQGSEA. Unmatched junction bases numbered 11, after V lost 3 bases and J lost 7 bases. The CDR3 runs 14 residues.

The clonotype comes from a human donor with multiple sclerosis. The source material was CD8+ T cells from PBMCs. The genes are TRBV29-1 and TRBJ1-2, with TRBD1 matching 7 bases. CDR3 DNA: TGCAGCGTTGAGCGACAGGGCACCCACTCTGGCTACACCTTC. Amino acid sequence: CSVERQGTHSGYTF.